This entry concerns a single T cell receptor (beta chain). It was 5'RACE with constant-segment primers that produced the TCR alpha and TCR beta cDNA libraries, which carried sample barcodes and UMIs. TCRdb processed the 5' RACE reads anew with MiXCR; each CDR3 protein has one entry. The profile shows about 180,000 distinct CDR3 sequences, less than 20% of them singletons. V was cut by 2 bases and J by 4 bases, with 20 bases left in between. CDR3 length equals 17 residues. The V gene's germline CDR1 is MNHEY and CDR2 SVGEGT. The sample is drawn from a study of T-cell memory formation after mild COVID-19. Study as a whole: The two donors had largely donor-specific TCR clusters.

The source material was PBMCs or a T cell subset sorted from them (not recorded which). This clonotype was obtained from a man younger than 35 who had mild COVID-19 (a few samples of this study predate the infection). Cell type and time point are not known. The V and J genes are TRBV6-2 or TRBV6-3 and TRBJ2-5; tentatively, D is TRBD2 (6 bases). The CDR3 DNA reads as TGTGCCAGCAGTTACCGCCTACCTCGGAAGGGAGGAGAGACCCAGTACTTC. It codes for CASSYRLPRKGGETQYF.